Listed here are 4 T cell receptor beta chains from one sample, sequenced in a study of blood T cells in healthy people across ages. The second PCR ran 7 to 11 cycles with a sample-barcoded 5' primer and J-beta primers. TCRdb itself ran the 5' RACE reads through MiXCR, one entry per CDR3 protein. The sample holds approximately 2,000,000 distinct CDR3 sequences, about 39% seen once. Sequences were obtained from blood. The receptors here all came from a human donor in good health.

V usage is TRBV7-2 and J usage is TRBJ2-2; D may be TRBD2 (6 bases). This CDR3 has 16 amino acids. V lost 5 bases and J lost 0, with 13 bases in between. Germline V CDR1 and CDR2: SGHTA, FQGNSA. The CDR3 reads CASSPSSGANTGELFF. CDR3 nucleotides: TGTGCCAGCAGCCCCTCCTCGGGGGCGAACACCGGGGAGCTGTTTTTT.

This clonotype was counted a few times. The chain uses TRBV20-1 and TRBJ1-4; D not certain. CDR1 is DFQATT and CDR2 is SNEGSKA in the germline V gene (reference sequence). Trimming took off 5 bases at V and 3 bases at J, with 13 bases between the two ends. The CDR3 runs to 14 residues. The CDR3 is CSALTTPANEKLFF. The CDR3 DNA is TGCAGTGCTCTAACGACCCCAGCTAATGAAAAACTGTTTTTT.

The chain has TRBV4-1 and TRBJ2-5; 8 positions agree with TRBD2. With V trimmed by 4 bases and J by 5 bases, 9 bases remained unmatched. The CDR3 spans 15 residues. Germline values: CDR1 MGHRA, CDR2 YSYEKL. CDR3 sequence reads: CASSLPAGARETQYF. In DNA, the CDR3 is TGCGCCAGCAGCCTTCCAGCGGGGGCGCGGGAGACCCAGTACTTC.

This chain connects TRBV9 to TRBJ2-7; possibly TRBD2 for D (6 bases). The V end lost 0 bases, the J end lost 3 bases, and 13 bases lay between the germline ends. The CDR3 loop spans 15 amino acids. CDR1 and CDR2 from the germline V gene are SGDLS and YYNGEE. The CDR3 sequence is CASSVGAGTLYEQYF. The CDR3 nucleotides are TGTGCCAGCAGCGTAGGCGCGGGAACCCTCTACGAGCAGTACTTC.